This T cell receptor beta chain was captured by sequencing in a study of cytomegalovirus exposure and HLA in healthy donors. For this clone: Its specificity is not known.

General study results and limits: In a later analysis, V- and J-gene trimming of beta chains associated with a DCLRE1C missense variant, replicated independently. Analyses of presence/absence relied on an assumption of roughly uniform sequencing depth across donors. In most subjects, TCR beta sequences reportedly gave accurate predictions of HLA-A and HLA-B alleles. The study labeled fewer than 200 TCR beta chains cytomegalovirus-associated.

This PCR relied on a set of 60 Vbeta primers and 13 Jbeta primers. Assay: immunoSEQ multiplex PCR; the TCRdb copy retains only in-frame clones and omits some. The sample lists under 200,000 clones, roughly four fifths occurring once. Between the trimmed V and J ends, which lost 2 bases and 4 bases, there was a span of 7 bases. There are 13 residues in the CDR3. Germline V CDR1 and CDR2: MDHEN, SYDVKM. This receptor was obtained from a woman aged 45-65 years in good health and CMV-seronegative. The sequenced sample consisted of PBMCs. The J gene is TRBJ2-3, the V gene TRBV28; D possibly corresponds to TRBD2 (5 bases). CDR3 loop: CASSLLASDTQYF. In DNA form, the CDR3 reads TGTGCCAGCAGTTTACTAGCATCAGATACGCAGTATTTT.